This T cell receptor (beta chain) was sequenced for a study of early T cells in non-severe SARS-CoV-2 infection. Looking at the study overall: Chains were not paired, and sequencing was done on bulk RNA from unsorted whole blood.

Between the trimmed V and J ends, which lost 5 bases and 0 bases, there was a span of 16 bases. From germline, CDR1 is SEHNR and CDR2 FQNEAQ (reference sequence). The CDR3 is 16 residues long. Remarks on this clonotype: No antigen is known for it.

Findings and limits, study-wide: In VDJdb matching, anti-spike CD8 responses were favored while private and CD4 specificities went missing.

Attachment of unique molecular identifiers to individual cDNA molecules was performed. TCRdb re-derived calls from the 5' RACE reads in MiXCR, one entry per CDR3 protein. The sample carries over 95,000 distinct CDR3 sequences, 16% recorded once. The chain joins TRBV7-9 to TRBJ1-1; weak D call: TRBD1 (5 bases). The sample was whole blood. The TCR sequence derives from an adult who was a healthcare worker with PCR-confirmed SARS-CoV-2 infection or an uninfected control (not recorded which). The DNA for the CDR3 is TGTGCCAGCAGCCAAATGGACATCCTCATGAACACTGAAGCTTTCTTT. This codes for CASSQMDILMNTEAFF.